This paragraph covers one T cell receptor beta chain sequence. J was trimmed by 10 bases and V by 2 bases; bases with no gene match: 13. The CDR3 sequence is 17 residues long. The germline V gene has CDR1 MNHNS and CDR2 SASEGT. The record originates from a study of blood T cell repertoires in COVID-19. In the study overall: Nucleic acid was either cDNA or gDNA, and it came from T cells, B-cell-depleted T cells, or PBMCs.

Per the original data handling: Estimation of nucleated cell counts relied on the amplification of reference gene primers. The protocol was immunoSEQ multiplex PCR, while the TCRdb copy is restricted to in-frame clones and leaves out a portion. From that table come the V and J calls and clone size; the DNA was used to work out D and trimming. The table has 250,000 to 300,000 clones, around 85% seen once. Adults between about 18 and 89 years of age took part from 20 to 25 US areas. Grouping used clinical history reported by participants in a survey and questionnaire. The V call is TRBV6-1, the J call TRBJ1-6; 8 bases are a match to TRBD1. The sample comprised PBMCs or T cells enriched from blood (not recorded which). This TCR was sampled from a woman aged 50 to 60 who had recovered from COVID-19. CDR3 DNA sequence: TGTGCCAGCAGTGAAAACCCCCCTGGACAGGGAAAATCACCCCTCCACTTT. It translates to CASSENPPGQGKSPLHF.